The clone carrying this T cell receptor (beta chain) was seen a single time. This record belongs to a study of T cell changes during pregnancy in multiple sclerosis. The CDR3 extends over 14 amino acids. With 5 bases clipped from V and 7 bases from J, the junction kept 4 bases outside the gene matches. Germline V CDR1 and CDR2: LNHDA, SQIVND (reference sequence). Method: immunoSEQ multiplex PCR; TCRdb's copy keeps in-frame clones and lacks some. Here the sample spans roughly 70,000 clones, approximately 90% being singletons. The sequence came from a female donor with multiple sclerosis, enrolled in a pregnancy study. The sample here was peripheral blood, taken in the third trimester of pregnancy. The chain uses TRBV19 and TRBJ1-4, with 10 nucleotides matching TRBD1. The CDR3, as DNA: TGTGCCAGTAGTCCTGGGACAGGGGTTGAAAAACTGTTTTTT. This codes for CASSPGTGVEKLFF.